This entry is about one T cell receptor (beta chain). As yet, its antigen is unknown. These data originate in a study of a mutant IDH1 vaccine in newly diagnosed glioma. As for the study in general: The week-35 safety follow-up was V12, and the week-47 study end was V13.

Time point reported: week 35, safety follow-up. In every dose of vaccine, 300 ug of mutant IDH1 20-mer peptide was given alongside topical imiquimod. The study enrolled donors with new WHO grade 3 or 4 IDH1-mutant, ATRX-lost astrocytomas. J lost 5 bases, V lost 5 bases, and 8 bases had no gene match. In germline, CDR1 is MNHEY, CDR2 SVGAGI. The CDR3 sequence is 14 residues long. Sequencing used immunoSEQ multiplex PCR; TCRdb keeps in-frame clones, though not all of them. This sample has about 64,000 clones; roughly four fifths occur once, and the top ten carry 4.7%. The specimen comprised PBMCs, sampled from a glioma patient whose treatment included an IDH1 peptide vaccine. The J gene is TRBJ1-1, the V gene TRBV6-5; 7 nucleotides align to TRBD1. The sequence was obtained from a man between 50 and 59 years old with glioma. CDR3 in DNA: TGTGCCAGCAGTCACACAGGGGATGGGACTGAAGCTTTCTTT. Translating it yields CASSHTGDGTEAFF.